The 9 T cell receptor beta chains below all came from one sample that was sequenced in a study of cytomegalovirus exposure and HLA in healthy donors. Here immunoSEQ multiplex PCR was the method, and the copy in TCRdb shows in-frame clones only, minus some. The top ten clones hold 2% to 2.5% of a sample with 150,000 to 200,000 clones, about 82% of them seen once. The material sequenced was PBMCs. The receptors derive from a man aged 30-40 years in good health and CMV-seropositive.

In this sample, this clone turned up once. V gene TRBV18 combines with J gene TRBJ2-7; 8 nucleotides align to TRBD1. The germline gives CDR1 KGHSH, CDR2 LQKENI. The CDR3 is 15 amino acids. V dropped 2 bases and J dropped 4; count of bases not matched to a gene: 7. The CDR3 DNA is TGTGCCAGCTCACCAGGTTCAGGGGGCACTTACGAGCAGTACTTC. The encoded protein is CASSPGSGGTYEQYF.

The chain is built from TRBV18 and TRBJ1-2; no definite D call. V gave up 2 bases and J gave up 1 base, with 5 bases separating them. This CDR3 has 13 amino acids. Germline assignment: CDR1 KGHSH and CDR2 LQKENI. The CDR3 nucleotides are TGTGCCAGCTCACCAAACAGTAACTATGGCTACACCTTC. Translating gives CASSPNSNYGYTF.

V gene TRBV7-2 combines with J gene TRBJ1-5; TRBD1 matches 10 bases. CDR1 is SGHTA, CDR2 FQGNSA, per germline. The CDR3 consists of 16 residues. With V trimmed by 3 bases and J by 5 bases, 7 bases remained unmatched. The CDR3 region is CASSFLTGGHDQPQHF. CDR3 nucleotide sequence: TGTGCCAGCAGCTTTTTGACAGGGGGCCACGATCAGCCCCAGCATTTT.

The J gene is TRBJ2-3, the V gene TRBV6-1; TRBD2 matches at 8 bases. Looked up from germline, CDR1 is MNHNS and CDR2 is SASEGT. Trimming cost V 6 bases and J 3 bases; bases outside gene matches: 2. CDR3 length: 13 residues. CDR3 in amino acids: CASSGRVTDTQYF. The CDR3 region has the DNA TGTGCCAGCAGCGGGAGGGTAACAGATACGCAGTATTTT.

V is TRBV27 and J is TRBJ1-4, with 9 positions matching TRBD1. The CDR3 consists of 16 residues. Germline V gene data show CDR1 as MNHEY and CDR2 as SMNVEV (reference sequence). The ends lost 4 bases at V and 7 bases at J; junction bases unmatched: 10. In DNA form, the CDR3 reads TGTGCCAGCAGTTCGCTGGACAGGGGTTGGGGTGAAAAACTGTTTTTT. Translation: CASSSLDRGWGEKLFF.

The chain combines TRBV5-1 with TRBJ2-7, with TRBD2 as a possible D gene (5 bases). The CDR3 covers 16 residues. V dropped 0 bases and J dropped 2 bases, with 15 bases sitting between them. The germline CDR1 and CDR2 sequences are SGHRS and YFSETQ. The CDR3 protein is CASSLEPAGLAYEQYF. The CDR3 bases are TGCGCCAGCAGCTTGGAACCGGCGGGCCTGGCCTACGAGCAGTACTTC.

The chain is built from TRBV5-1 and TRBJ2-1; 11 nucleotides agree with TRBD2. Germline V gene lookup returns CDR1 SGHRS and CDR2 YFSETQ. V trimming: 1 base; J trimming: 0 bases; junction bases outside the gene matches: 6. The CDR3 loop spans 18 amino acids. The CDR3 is CASSLISGGASSYNEQFF. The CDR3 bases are TGCGCCAGCAGCTTGATTAGCGGGGGGGCCTCCTCCTACAATGAGCAGTTCTTC.

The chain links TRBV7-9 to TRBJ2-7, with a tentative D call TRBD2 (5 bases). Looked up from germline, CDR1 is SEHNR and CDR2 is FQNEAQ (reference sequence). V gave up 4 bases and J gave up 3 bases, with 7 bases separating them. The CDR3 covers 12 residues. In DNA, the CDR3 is TGTGCCAGCAGCTGGGAGTTCTACGAGCAGTACTTC. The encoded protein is CASSWEFYEQYF.

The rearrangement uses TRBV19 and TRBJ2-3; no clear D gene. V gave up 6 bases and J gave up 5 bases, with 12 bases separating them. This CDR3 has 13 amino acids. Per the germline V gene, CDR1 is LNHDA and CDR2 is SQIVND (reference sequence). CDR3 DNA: TGTGCCAGTAGACCTACAGAGAGAGATACGCAGTATTTT. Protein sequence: CASRPTERDTQYF.